The source of this T cell receptor beta chain is a study of blood T cell repertoires in COVID-19. Study-level information: Acute and convalescent COVID-19 samples came from the United States, Italy and Spain. The cDNA or gDNA used as material had been derived from T cells, B-cell-depleted T cells, or PBMCs.

The V and J ends lost 4 bases and 4 bases respectively, with 7 bases between them. From germline, CDR1 is WNHNN and CDR2 SYGVQD (reference sequence). The CDR3 extends over 13 amino acids. Authors' methods: Quantification of nucleated cells was approximated via reference gene primer amplification. The protocol was immunoSEQ multiplex PCR, while the TCRdb copy is restricted to in-frame clones and leaves out a portion. V and J calls and clone size are those listed in that table; D and trimming were worked out from the DNA. There are 300,000 to 400,000 clones in the sample; around 90% occur only once, and about 3.5% lies in the top ten.

The source of this sequence is a woman under 30 who had recovered from COVID-19. Sequencing was done on a sample of peripheral blood. The V call is TRBV10-1, the J call TRBJ2-2; D is ambiguous. CDR3 residues: CASSARSTGELFF. CDR3 DNA: TGCGCCAGCAGTGCACGGTCCACCGGGGAGCTGTTTTTT.